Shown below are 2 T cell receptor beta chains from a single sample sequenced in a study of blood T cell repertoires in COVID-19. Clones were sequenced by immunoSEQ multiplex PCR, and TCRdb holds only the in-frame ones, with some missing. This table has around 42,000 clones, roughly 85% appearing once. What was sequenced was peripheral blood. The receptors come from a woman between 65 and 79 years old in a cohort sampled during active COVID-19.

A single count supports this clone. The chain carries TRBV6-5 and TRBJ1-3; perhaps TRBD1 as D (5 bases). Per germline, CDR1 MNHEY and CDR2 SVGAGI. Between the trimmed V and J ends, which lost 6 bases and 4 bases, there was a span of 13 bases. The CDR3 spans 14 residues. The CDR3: CASRTGLGGNTIYF. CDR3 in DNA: TGTGCCAGCAGGACGGGACTCGGCGGAAACACCATATATTTT.

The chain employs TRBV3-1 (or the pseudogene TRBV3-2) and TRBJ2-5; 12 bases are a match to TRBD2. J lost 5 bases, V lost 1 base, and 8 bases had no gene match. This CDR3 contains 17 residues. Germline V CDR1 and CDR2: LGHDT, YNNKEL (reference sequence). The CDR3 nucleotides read TGTGCCAGCAGCCAAGGGCTGTTCCTAGCGGGAGGGGAGACCCAGTACTTC. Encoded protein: CASSQGLFLAGGETQYF.